These T cell receptor beta chains were read from a single sample in a study of OX40 agonist ivuxolimab in advanced cancers. The data were produced by immunoSEQ multiplex PCR, yet TCRdb's version contains in-frame clones alone and is incomplete. This table has about 45,000 clones, 70% to 90% appearing once. Here the sequenced sample was CD4+ or CD8+ T cells sorted from blood, taken in a trial of the OX40 agonist ivuxolimab. The receptor set was obtained from an adult with an advanced solid tumor such as melanoma, head and neck, liver or kidney cancer. Each CDR3 is given with its conserved first and last residue. A D gene is named only where the DNA matches it firmly. Some rows mark clone size as missing; the rest say once, few, many or name a class of expanded clone.

>TRBJ2-7|-|TRBV6-6|-
CASTQGGREQYF
TGTGCCAGCACACAGGGAGGGCGCGAGCAGTACTTC
>TRBJ2-1|TRBD2|TRBV6-1|-
CASSGGLAYEQFF
TGTGCCAGCAGTGGGGGACTAGCCTATGAGCAGTTCTTC
>TRBJ2-4|-|TRBV7-8|-
CASSPSWGAKNIQYF
TGTGCCAGCAGCCCTTCCTGGGGGGCCAAAAACATTCAGTACTTC
>TRBJ2-7|-|TRBV21-1|-
CASSKVGAGFHYEQYF
TGTGCCAGCAGCAAAGTCGGAGCAGGGTTTCACTACGAGCAGTACTTC
>TRBJ2-3|TRBD1|TRBV2|-
CASSGQASTDTQYF
TGTGCCAGCAGCGGACAGGCTTCCACAGATACGCAGTATTTT
>TRBJ1-1|-|TRBV7-9|-
CASSPLESEAFF
TGTGCCAGCAGCCCACTTGAGTCTGAAGCTTTCTTT
>TRBJ1-5|-|TRBV6-6|-
CASSGTQGPDQPQHF
TGTGCCAGCAGTGGCACACAGGGTCCGGATCAGCCCCAGCATTTT
>TRBJ2-3|TRBD2|TRBV5-1|-
CASSLDPSGSSSTDTQYF
TGCGCCAGCAGCTTGGACCCTAGCGGGAGCTCTAGCACAGATACGCAGTATTTT
>TRBJ2-2|-|TRBV14|-
CASSQEGNPGGELFF
TGTGCCAGCAGCCAAGAGGGGAATCCGGGAGGGGAGCTGTTTTTT
>TRBJ2-7|-|TRBV21-1|-
CASSHQDRNYEQYF
TGTGCCAGCAGCCACCAGGACAGGAACTACGAGCAGTACTTC
>TRBJ2-3|-|TRBV30|-
CAWSQGTDTQYF
TGTGCCTGGAGTCAGGGAACAGATACGCAGTATTTT
>TRBJ2-7|TRBD2|TRBV28|-
CASGPPGLAYEQYF
TGTGCCAGCGGACCGCCCGGACTAGCCTACGAGCAGTACTTC
>TRBJ1-5|-|TRBV6-6|-
CASSSDTTRPQHF
TGTGCCAGCAGTTCCGACACCACGCGGCCCCAGCATTTT
>TRBJ1-1|-|TRBV18|-
CASSPVQVNTEAFF
TGTGCCAGCTCACCTGTACAGGTGAACACTGAAGCTTTCTTT
>TRBJ1-2|TRBD1|TRBV30|-
CAWRGDRGFHGYTF
TGTGCCTGGAGGGGGGACAGGGGATTTCATGGCTACACCTTC
>TRBJ1-6|TRBD1|TRBV7-2|-
CASSLTVGQGSSPLHF
TGTGCCAGCAGCTTAACCGTGGGACAGGGTAGTTCACCCCTCCACTTT
>TRBJ1-6|TRBD1|TRBV6-5|-
CASSYGGTGGSPLHF
TGTGCCAGCAGTTATGGTGGGACAGGAGGGTCACCCCTCCACTTT
>TRBJ1-1|-|TRBV5-8|-
CASSGGLSTEAFF
TGTGCCAGCAGCGGGGGACTGTCCACTGAAGCTTTCTTT
>TRBJ1-2|-|TRBV27|-
CASSNGQPYGYTF
TGTGCCAGCAGCAACGGACAGCCCTATGGCTACACCTTC
>TRBJ2-3|-|TRBV27|-
CASSSPQASGTDTQYF
TGTGCCAGCAGTTCCCCTCAGGCTAGCGGCACAGATACGCAGTATTTT
>TRBJ1-2|-|TRBV9|-
CASSPDSLGYGYTF
TGTGCCAGCAGCCCCGACAGCTTGGGGTATGGCTACACCTTC
>TRBJ1-5|TRBD1|TRBV6-6|-
CASSYPGQSNQPQHF
TGTGCCAGCAGTTATCCGGGACAGAGCAATCAGCCCCAGCATTTT
>TRBJ1-4|TRBD1|TRBV4-1|-
CASSQATGATNEKLFF
TGCGCCAGCAGCCAAGCAACAGGGGCCACTAATGAAAAACTGTTTTTT
>TRBJ2-5|TRBD2|TRBV5-5|once
CASSVGLAGLETQYF
TGTGCCAGCAGCGTGGGACTAGCGGGATTGGAGACCCAGTACTTC
>TRBJ2-2|TRBD1|TRBV4-1|-
CASSLGTGTGRTGELFF
TGCGCCAGCAGCCTGGGTACCGGGACAGGGCGAACCGGGGAGCTGTTTTTT
>TRBJ1-2|-|TRBV5-1|-
CASSLGVHYGYTF
TGCGCCAGCAGCTTGGGGGTTCACTATGGCTACACCTTC
>TRBJ2-5|-|TRBV6-1|-
CASRTDPGTQYF
TGTGCCAGCAGGACGGACCCCGGGACCCAGTACTTC
>TRBJ2-7|-|TRBV30|-
CAWSGAPYEQYF
TGTGCCTGGAGTGGGGCCCCTTACGAGCAGTACTTC
>TRBJ2-3|TRBD1|TRBV2|-
CASSPTGYPDTQYF
TGTGCCAGCAGTCCGACAGGGTACCCAGATACGCAGTATTTT
>TRBJ1-4|-|TRBV28|once
CASKNGGRKNEKLFF
TGTGCCAGCAAAAACGGGGGCAGGAAGAATGAAAAACTGTTTTTT
>TRBJ2-7|TRBD2|TRBV5-1|-
CASSLKRGVNEQYF
TGCGCCAGCAGCTTGAAACGGGGGGTAAACGAGCAGTACTTC
>TRBJ1-4|-|TRBV6-5|once
CASSSGESLPRFF
TGTGCCAGCAGTTCGGGGGAGAGTCTCCCTCGATTTTTT
>TRBJ1-1|-|TRBV7-9|-
CASSPRSRDQNTEAFF
TGTGCCAGCAGCCCACGAAGCAGGGATCAGAACACTGAAGCTTTCTTT
>TRBJ2-7|-|TRBV6-5|-
CASSPGTWVYEQYF
TGTGCCAGCAGCCCCGGGACATGGGTGTACGAGCAGTACTTC
>TRBJ2-7|-|TRBV11-3|-
CASSLAGGEYEQYF
TGTGCCAGCAGCTTAGCTGGGGGTGAGTACGAGCAGTACTTC
>TRBJ1-1|TRBD1|TRBV9|-
CASSRSRRGRVGDTEAFF
TGTGCCAGCAGCAGAAGCCGCAGGGGGCGAGTCGGTGACACTGAAGCTTTCTTT
>TRBJ2-7|TRBD2|TRBV29-1|-
CSVGPGLAGVGSYEQYF
TGCAGCGTAGGCCCGGGCCTAGCGGGAGTCGGCTCCTACGAGCAGTACTTC
>TRBJ1-1|TRBD1|TRBV6-6|once
CASSYETGGTEAFF
TGTGCCAGCAGTTACGAGACAGGGGGCACTGAAGCTTTCTTT